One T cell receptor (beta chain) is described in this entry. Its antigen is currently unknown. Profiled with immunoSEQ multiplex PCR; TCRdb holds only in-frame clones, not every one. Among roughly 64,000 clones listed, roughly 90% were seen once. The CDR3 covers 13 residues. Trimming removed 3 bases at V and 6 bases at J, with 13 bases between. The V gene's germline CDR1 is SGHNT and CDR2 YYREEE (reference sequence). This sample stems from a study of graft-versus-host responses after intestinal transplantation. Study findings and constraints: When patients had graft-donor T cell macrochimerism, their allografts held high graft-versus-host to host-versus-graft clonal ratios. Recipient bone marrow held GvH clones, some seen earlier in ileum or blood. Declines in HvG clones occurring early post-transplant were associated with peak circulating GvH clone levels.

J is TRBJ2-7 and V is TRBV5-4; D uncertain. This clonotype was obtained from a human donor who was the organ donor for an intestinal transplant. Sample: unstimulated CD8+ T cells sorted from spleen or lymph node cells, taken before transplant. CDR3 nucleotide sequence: TGTGCCAGCAGCTCCCCCATGGGCTCCGAGCAGTACTTC. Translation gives CASSSPMGSEQYF. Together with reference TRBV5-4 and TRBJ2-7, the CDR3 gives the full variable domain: ETGVTQSPTHLIKTRGQQVTLRCSSQSGHNTVSWYQQALGQGPQFIFQYYREEENGRGNFPPRFSGLQFPNYSSELNVNALELDDSALYLCASSSPMGSEQYFGPGTRLTVT.